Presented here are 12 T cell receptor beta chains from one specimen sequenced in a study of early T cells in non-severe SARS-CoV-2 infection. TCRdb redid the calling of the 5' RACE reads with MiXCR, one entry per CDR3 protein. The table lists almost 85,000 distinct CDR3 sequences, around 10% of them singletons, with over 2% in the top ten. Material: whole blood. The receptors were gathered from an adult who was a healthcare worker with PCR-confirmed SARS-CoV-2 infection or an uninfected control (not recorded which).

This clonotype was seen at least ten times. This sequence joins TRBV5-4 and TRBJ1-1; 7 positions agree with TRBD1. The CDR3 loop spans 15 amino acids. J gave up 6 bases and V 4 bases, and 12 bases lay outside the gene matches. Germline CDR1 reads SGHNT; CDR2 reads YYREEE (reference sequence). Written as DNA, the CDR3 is TGTGCCAGCAGCCGACCGACAGGGACGAAGGCTGAAGCTTTCTTT. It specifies CASSRPTGTKAEAFF. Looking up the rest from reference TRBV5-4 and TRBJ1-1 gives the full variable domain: ETGVTQSPTHLIKTRGQQVTLRCSSQSGHNTVSWYQQALGQGPQFIFQYYREEENGRGNFPPRFSGLQFPNYSSELNVNALELDDSALYLCASSRPTGTKAEAFFGQGTRLTVV.

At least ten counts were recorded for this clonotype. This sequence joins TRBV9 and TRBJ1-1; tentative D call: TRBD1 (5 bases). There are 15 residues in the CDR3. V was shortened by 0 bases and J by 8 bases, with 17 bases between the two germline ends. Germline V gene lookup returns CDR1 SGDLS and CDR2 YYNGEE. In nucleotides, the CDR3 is TGTGCCAGCAGCGTAGAATACAGTCCTGGGGACGAAGCTTTCTTT. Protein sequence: CASSVEYSPGDEAFF.

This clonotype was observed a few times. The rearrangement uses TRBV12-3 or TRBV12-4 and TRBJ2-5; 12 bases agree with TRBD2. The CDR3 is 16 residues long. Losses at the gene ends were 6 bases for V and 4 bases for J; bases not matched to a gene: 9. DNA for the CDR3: TGTGCCAGCAGCCTGACTAGCGGGAGAAGGGGAGAGACCCAGTACTTC. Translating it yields CASSLTSGRRGETQYF.

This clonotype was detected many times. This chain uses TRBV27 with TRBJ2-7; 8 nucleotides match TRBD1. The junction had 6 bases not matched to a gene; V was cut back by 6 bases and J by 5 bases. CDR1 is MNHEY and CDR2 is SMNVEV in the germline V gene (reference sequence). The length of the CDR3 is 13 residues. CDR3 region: CASRRTGPHEQYF. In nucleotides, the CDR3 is TGTGCCAGCAGACGGACAGGGCCTCACGAGCAGTACTTC.

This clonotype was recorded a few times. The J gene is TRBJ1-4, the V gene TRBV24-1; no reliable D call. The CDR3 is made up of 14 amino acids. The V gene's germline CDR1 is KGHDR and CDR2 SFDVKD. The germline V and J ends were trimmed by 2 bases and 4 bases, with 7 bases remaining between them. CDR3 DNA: TGTGCCACCAGTGATTCCCGGGGTAATGAAAAACTGTTTTTT. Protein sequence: CATSDSRGNEKLFF.

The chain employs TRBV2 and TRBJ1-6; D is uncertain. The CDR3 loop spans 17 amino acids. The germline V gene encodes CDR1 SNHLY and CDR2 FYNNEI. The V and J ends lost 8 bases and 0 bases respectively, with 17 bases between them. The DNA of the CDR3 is TGTGCCAGCGGAAAGGAGGGAGGGAGCTCCTATAATTCACCCCTCCACTTT. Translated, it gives CASGKEGGSSYNSPLHF.

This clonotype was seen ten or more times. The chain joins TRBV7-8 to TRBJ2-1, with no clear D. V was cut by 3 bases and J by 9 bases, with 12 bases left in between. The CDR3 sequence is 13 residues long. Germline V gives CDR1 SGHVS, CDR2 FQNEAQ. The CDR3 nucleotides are TGTGCCAGCAGCTTGGACCGTGGAAGTGAGCAGTTCTTC. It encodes CASSLDRGSEQFF.

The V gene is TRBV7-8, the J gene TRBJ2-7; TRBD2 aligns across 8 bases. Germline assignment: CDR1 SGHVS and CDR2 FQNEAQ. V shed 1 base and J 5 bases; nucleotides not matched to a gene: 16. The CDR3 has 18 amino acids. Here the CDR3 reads CASSLGYRSGGPVDEQYF. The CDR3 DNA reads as TGTGCCAGCAGCTTAGGGTACCGGTCGGGGGGGCCGGTCGACGAGCAGTACTTC.

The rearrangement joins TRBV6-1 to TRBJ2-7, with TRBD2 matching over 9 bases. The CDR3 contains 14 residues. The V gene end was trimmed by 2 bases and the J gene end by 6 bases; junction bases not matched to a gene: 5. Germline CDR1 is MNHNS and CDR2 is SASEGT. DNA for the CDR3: TGTGCCAGCAGTGAAAGAGGACTAGCGACCGAGCAGTACTTC. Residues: CASSERGLATEQYF.

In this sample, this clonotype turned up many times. The CDR3 reads CASSSERLADTQYF. Here the CDR3 DNA reads TGTGCCAGCAGCTCCGAACGACTAGCAGATACGCAGTATTTT. This chain uses TRBV7-3 with TRBJ2-3; possible D gene TRBD2, 6 bases. Germline V CDR1 and CDR2: SGHTA, FQGTGA. Trimming took off 4 bases at V and 4 bases at J, with 12 bases between the two ends. The CDR3 spans 14 residues.

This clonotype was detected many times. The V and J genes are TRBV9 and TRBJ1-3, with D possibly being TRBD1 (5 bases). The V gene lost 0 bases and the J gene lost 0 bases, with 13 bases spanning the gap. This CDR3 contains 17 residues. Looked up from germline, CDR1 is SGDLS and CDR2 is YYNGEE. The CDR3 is CASSVGQGTRSGNTIYF. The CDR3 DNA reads TGTGCCAGCAGCGTAGGGCAGGGAACCCGCTCTGGAAACACCATATATTTT.

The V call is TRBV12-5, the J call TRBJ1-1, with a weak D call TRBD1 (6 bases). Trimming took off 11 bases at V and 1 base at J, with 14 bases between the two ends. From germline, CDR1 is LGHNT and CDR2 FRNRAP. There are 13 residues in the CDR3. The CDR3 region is CASPWTANTEAFF. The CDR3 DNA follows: TGTGCTTCTCCCTGGACAGCGAACACTGAAGCTTTCTTT.